These T cell receptor beta chains were read from a single sample in a study of blood T cell repertoires in COVID-19. Data came from immunoSEQ multiplex PCR; TCRdb stores just in-frame clones and leaves some out. This sample has approximately 70,000 clones, with 80% to 90% found just once. Source material: peripheral blood. All receptors derive from a man between 65 and 79 years old with active or convalescent COVID-19. Both conserved end residues are part of each CDR3. The D gene is left open where the match is weak. Size is omitted from some rows. Given values are once, few, many or a class for expanded clones.

CDR3aa	CDR3nt	abundance	d_gene	j_gene	v_gene
CASSFEGAGDQPQHF	TGTGCCAGCAGTTTTGAGGGGGCCGGAGATCAGCCCCAGCATTTT	.	TRBD1	TRBJ1-5	TRBV27
CASSQVLATGDGYTF	TGTGCCAGCAGCCAAGTCCTTGCGACAGGGGATGGCTACACCTTC	.	TRBD1	TRBJ1-2	TRBV4-2
CATSRVRGGYEQYF	TGTGCCACCAGCAGAGTCAGGGGCGGGTACGAGCAGTACTTC	once	.	TRBJ2-7	TRBV15
CASSEQGAVGYTF	TGTGCCAGCAGTGAACAGGGCGCGGTAGGCTACACCTTC	once	.	TRBJ1-2	TRBV2
CASSGAYEQYF	TGTGCCAGCAGCGGGGCCTACGAGCAGTACTTC	.	.	TRBJ2-7	TRBV2
CASSQLAGWGGETQYF	TGTGCCAGCAGTCAACTAGCGGGTTGGGGTGGGGAGACCCAGTACTTC	.	TRBD2	TRBJ2-5	TRBV6-6
CASSHTEGEAGVPYNEQFF	TGCGCCAGCAGCCACACGGAGGGCGAAGCGGGAGTCCCCTACAATGAGCAGTTCTTC	.	TRBD2	TRBJ2-1	TRBV4-3
CASSLERGYGYTF	TGTGCCAGCAGCTTAGAGCGAGGTTATGGCTACACCTTC	.	.	TRBJ1-2	TRBV7-2
CASSWDNNEKLFF	TGTGCCAGCAGCTGGGACAATAATGAAAAACTGTTTTTT	.	.	TRBJ1-4	TRBV5-4
CASSFLQGVDGYTF	TGTGCCAGCAGCTTCCTACAGGGGGTAGATGGCTACACCTTC	.	TRBD1	TRBJ1-2	TRBV7-9
CASSPPRQGRTEAFF	TGTGCCAGCTCACCACCTCGACAGGGAAGGACTGAAGCTTTCTTT	.	TRBD1	TRBJ1-1	TRBV18
CASSLGLARADTQYF	TGTGCCAGTAGTTTGGGACTAGCTCGCGCAGATACGCAGTATTTT	.	TRBD2	TRBJ2-3	TRBV19
CSVPTWRGAGELFF	TGCAGCGTCCCTACTTGGCGGGGGGCCGGGGAGCTGTTTTTT	once	TRBD2	TRBJ2-2	TRBV29-1
CASSSTGSEAFF	TGTGCCAGCAGTTCCACGGGATCTGAAGCTTTCTTT	.	.	TRBJ1-1	TRBV6-5
CSASHGTGLDEQYF	TGCAGTGCTAGTCACGGGACAGGGTTGGACGAGCAGTACTTC	.	TRBD1	TRBJ2-7	TRBV20-1
CASGLVSAGEQFF	TGTGCTAGTGGTTTGGTTTCTGCAGGGGAGCAGTTCTTC	.	.	TRBJ2-1	TRBV12-5
CATSDSKSQHF	TGTGCCACCAGTGATAGCAAGTCCCAGCATTTT	.	.	TRBJ1-5	TRBV24-1
CASSPSQGSFQPQHF	TGTGCCAGCTCACCATCTCAGGGGTCCTTTCAGCCCCAGCATTTT	.	.	TRBJ1-5	TRBV18
CASRRASSYEQYF	TGTGCCAGCAGGAGGGCTAGTTCCTACGAGCAGTACTTC	few	.	TRBJ2-7	TRBV6-5
CASSAGQGANYGYTF	TGTGCCAGCAGCGCAGGACAGGGGGCTAACTATGGCTACACCTTC	.	TRBD1	TRBJ1-2	TRBV9
CSASPKGTQYF	TGCAGTGCTAGCCCCAAGGGGACGCAGTATTTT	.	.	TRBJ2-3	TRBV20-1
CASSSRQRNTEAFF	TGTGCCAGCAGCTCCCGACAGAGGAACACTGAAGCTTTCTTT	.	.	TRBJ1-1	TRBV11-2
CASSIQGSPTGYTF	TGTGCCAGTAGTATCCAGGGATCCCCTACTGGCTACACCTTC	.	.	TRBJ1-2	TRBV19
CASSLVGTSDNEQFF	TGCGCCAGCAGCTTGGTCGGTACGTCCGACAATGAGCAGTTCTTC	.	.	TRBJ2-1	TRBV5-1
CAWSAGSSNTIYF	TGTGCCTGGAGTGCGGGATCTTCTAACACCATATATTTT	.	.	TRBJ1-3	TRBV30
CASGQGASGANVLTF	TGTGCCAGCGGACAGGGGGCCTCTGGGGCCAACGTCCTGACTTTC	.	TRBD1	TRBJ2-6	TRBV28
CASSQDGGNSPLHF	TGTGCCAGCAGCCAAGATGGAGGTAATTCACCCCTCCACTTT	.	.	TRBJ1-6	TRBV3-1/TRBV3-2
CATSRTGAGADTQYF	TGTGCCACCAGCCGGACAGGGGCGGGCGCAGATACGCAGTATTTT	.	TRBD1	TRBJ2-3	TRBV15
CSASGRGYNQPQHF	TGCAGTGCTAGTGGCAGGGGGTACAATCAGCCCCAGCATTTT	.	TRBD1	TRBJ1-5	TRBV20-1
CATTIEDRLNQPQHF	TGTGCCACCACAATTGAGGACAGGCTCAATCAGCCCCAGCATTTT	medium-sized	TRBD1	TRBJ1-5	TRBV28
CATSRALGGGLQPQHF	TGTGCCACCAGCAGAGCCCTCGGGGGGGGGCTTCAGCCCCAGCATTTT	.	.	TRBJ1-5	TRBV15
CASSYSRSTDTQYF	TGTGCCAGCAGTTACTCTCGGAGCACAGATACGCAGTATTTT	many	.	TRBJ2-3	TRBV6-5
CASSGQPNTEAFF	TGTGCCAGCAGCGGACAGCCGAACACTGAAGCTTTCTTT	.	.	TRBJ1-1	TRBV7-2
CASSRGANYGYTF	TGTGCCAGCAGCCGGGGAGCTAACTATGGCTACACCTTC	.	.	TRBJ1-2	TRBV3-1/TRBV3-2
CSGTSGDTNTGELFF	TGCAGCGGGACTAGCGGGGATACGAACACCGGGGAGCTGTTTTTT	.	TRBD2	TRBJ2-2	TRBV29-1
CASSLDGDEQYF	TGCGCCAGCAGCTTGGACGGGGACGAGCAGTACTTC	.	.	TRBJ2-7	TRBV5-1
CASSSSGGPIYNSPLHF	TGCGCCAGCAGCTCATCAGGAGGACCGATCTATAATTCACCCCTCCACTTT	.	.	TRBJ1-6	TRBV5-1
CASRMTSGGYNEQFF	TGTGCCAGCAGAATGACTAGCGGCGGATACAATGAGCAGTTCTTC	.	TRBD2	TRBJ2-1	TRBV6-5
CASSSNSGRSYEQYF	TGTGCCAGCAGTTCAAATAGCGGGAGGTCCTACGAGCAGTACTTC	.	TRBD2	TRBJ2-7	TRBV6-5
CAWSVRVTGLIPVGKNIQYF	TGTGCCTGGAGTGTTAGGGTAACAGGCTTGATTCCCGTGGGCAAAAACATTCAGTACTTC	once	.	TRBJ2-4	TRBV30
CASSVGTGAMNTEAFF	TGTGCCAGTAGTGTCGGGACAGGGGCCATGAACACTGAAGCTTTCTTT	.	TRBD1	TRBJ1-1	TRBV19
CSVQTDKNTEAFF	TGCAGCGTCCAGACAGATAAGAACACTGAAGCTTTCTTT	.	.	TRBJ1-1	TRBV29-1
CASSLSGRNTGELFF	TGCGCCAGCAGCTTAAGCGGGAGGAACACCGGGGAGCTGTTTTTT	.	TRBD2	TRBJ2-2	TRBV5-1
CASSPGGQAEQYF	TGTGCCAGCAGCCCGGGGGGCCAGGCTGAGCAGTACTTC	.	.	TRBJ2-7	TRBV3-1/TRBV3-2
CSARRGEKLFF	TGCAGTGCTCGGAGGGGTGAAAAACTGTTTTTT	.	.	TRBJ1-4	TRBV20-1
CASSARGPWETQYF	TGTGCCAGCAGTGCCAGGGGGCCCTGGGAGACCCAGTACTTC	.	TRBD1	TRBJ2-5	TRBV27
CASSLGTRVGQPQHF	TGTGCCAGCAGCTTGGGGACAAGGGTGGGTCAGCCCCAGCATTTT	once	.	TRBJ1-5	TRBV5-8
CASSYSTGTSTYEQYF	TGCGCCAGCAGCTATTCCACCGGGACTAGTACCTACGAGCAGTACTTC	.	TRBD2	TRBJ2-7	TRBV5-1